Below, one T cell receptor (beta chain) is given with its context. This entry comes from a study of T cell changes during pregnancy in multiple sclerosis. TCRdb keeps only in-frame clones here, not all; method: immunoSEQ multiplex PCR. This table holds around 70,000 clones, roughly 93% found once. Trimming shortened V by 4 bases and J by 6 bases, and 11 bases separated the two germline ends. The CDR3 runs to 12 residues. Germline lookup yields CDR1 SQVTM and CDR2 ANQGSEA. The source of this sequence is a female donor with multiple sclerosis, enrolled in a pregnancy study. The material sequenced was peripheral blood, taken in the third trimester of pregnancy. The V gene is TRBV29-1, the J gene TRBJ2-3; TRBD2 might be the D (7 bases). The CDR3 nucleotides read TGCAGCGTTGCGGGGGGCGTCGATACGCAGTATTTT. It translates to CSVAGGVDTQYF.